Following are 23 T cell receptor beta chains from one sample sequenced in a study of blood T cell repertoires in COVID-19. TCRdb's table, derived via immunoSEQ multiplex PCR, lists solely in-frame clones and lacks some. The sample records roughly 350,000 clones, 70% to 90% being singletons. Source material: peripheral blood. The receptors were sampled from a woman aged 45 to 65 with active or convalescent COVID-19.

CDR3 loop: CASSLKRGNQPQHF. As DNA, the CDR3 is TGTGCCAGCAGCTTAAAAAGGGGGAATCAGCCCCAGCATTTT. This rearrangement joins TRBV7-2 to TRBJ1-5, with D possibly being TRBD1 (6 bases). V lost 2 bases and J lost 4, with 9 bases in between. Germline values: CDR1 SGHTA, CDR2 FQGNSA. The CDR3 covers 14 residues. The entire variable domain, with the rest obtained from reference TRBV7-2 and TRBJ1-5, is as follows: GAGVSQSPSNKVTEKGKDVELRCDPISGHTALYWYRQSLGQGLEFLIYFQGNSAPDKSGLPSDRFSAERTGGSVSTLTIQRTQQEDSAVYLCASSLKRGNQPQHFGDGTRLSIL.

V and J are TRBV7-9 and TRBJ1-1; D gene unclear. V shed 5 bases and J shed 0 bases, with 13 bases lying between them. The CDR3 sequence is 15 residues long. CDR1 SEHNR and CDR2 FQNEAQ come from the germline V gene (reference sequence). Written as DNA, the CDR3 is TGTGCCAGCAGCCGCTCCTCCAGTATGAACACTGAAGCTTTCTTT. Translation gives CASSRSSSMNTEAFF.

The V and J genes are TRBV30 and TRBJ1-1; D uncertain. The germline gives CDR1 GTSNPN, CDR2 SVGIG (reference sequence). CDR3 size: 12 residues. V dropped 4 bases and J dropped 6 bases, with 12 bases sitting between them. DNA for the CDR3: TGTGCCTGGACTCCACCCGGGGCTGAAGCTTTCTTT. Its protein is CAWTPPGAEAFF.

The V gene is TRBV18, the J gene TRBJ2-1; TRBD2 aligns across 10 bases. CDR3 length: 15 amino acids. Germline CDR1 and CDR2: KGHSH and LQKENI. V gave up 2 bases and J gave up 7 bases; unmatched junction bases: 5. The CDR3 DNA reads as TGTGCCAGCTCACCAAGCCAGCGGGGGGGGAATGAGCAGTTCTTC. Its translation: CASSPSQRGGNEQFF.

CDR3 sequence: CASSFGSLGNTIYF. CDR3 nucleotide sequence: TGTGCCAGCAGCTTCGGGAGTTTAGGAAACACCATATATTTT. The V gene is TRBV7-2, the J gene TRBJ1-3; D not resolved. This CDR3 has 14 residues. Germline loops: CDR1 SGHTA, CDR2 FQGNSA. V gave up 3 bases and J gave up 4 bases, with 10 bases separating them. The variable domain in full, completed from reference TRBV7-2 and TRBJ1-3, reads GAGVSQSPSNKVTEKGKDVELRCDPISGHTALYWYRQSLGQGLEFLIYFQGNSAPDKSGLPSDRFSAERTGGSVSTLTIQRTQQEDSAVYLCASSFGSLGNTIYFGEGSWLTVV.

J is TRBJ2-2 and V is TRBV7-2, with D perhaps matching TRBD2 (5 bases). Germline-derived CDR1 and CDR2 are SGHTA and FQGNSA. V lost 3 bases and J 1 base, leaving 15 bases between the germline ends. The CDR3 length is 17 residues. The DNA for the CDR3 is TGTGCCAGCAGCTTGGACGCCCTCGGAGGGAACACCGGGGAGCTGTTTTTT. Translated: CASSLDALGGNTGELFF.

The chain uses TRBV6-1 and TRBJ1-2; 7 bases line up with TRBD1. Trimming took 1 base from V and 2 from J; bases not matched to a gene: 4. Per the germline V gene, CDR1 is MNHNS and CDR2 is SASEGT. This CDR3 is built from 15 residues. In DNA form, the CDR3 reads TGTGCCAGCAGTGAAGGACAGGGTTTAAACTATGGCTACACCTTC. Its protein is CASSEGQGLNYGYTF.

The chain joins TRBV4-3 to TRBJ1-6; 7 positions agree with TRBD1. The CDR3 covers 18 residues. Germline V gene lookup returns CDR1 LGHNA and CDR2 YSLEER. With 2 bases clipped from V and 7 bases from J, the junction kept 14 bases outside the gene matches. CDR3 sequence (DNA): TGCGCCAGCAGCCAAAGACCAATATCCGGGACAGCCAATTCACCCCTCCACTTT. It specifies CASSQRPISGTANSPLHF.

This sequence joins TRBV9 and TRBJ2-3, with TRBD2 matching over 7 bases. In germline, CDR1 is SGDLS, CDR2 YYNGEE. With 3 bases clipped from V and 0 bases from J, the junction kept 1 base outside the gene matches. The CDR3 is made up of 14 amino acids. This CDR3 is CASSAGGSTDTQYF. The CDR3 region has the DNA TGTGCCAGCAGCGCCGGGGGGAGCACAGATACGCAGTATTTT.

Written as DNA, the CDR3 is TGTGCCAGCAGCCAAGGAGGGGGCAAGACCCAGTACTTC. Translating gives CASSQGGGKTQYF. The rearrangement links TRBV3-1 (or the pseudogene TRBV3-2) to TRBJ2-5, with 7 nucleotides matching TRBD1. The V segment lost 1 base and the J segment 6 bases; nucleotides outside the gene matches: 2. The CDR3 contains 13 residues. Germline CDR1 and CDR2: LGHDT and YNNKEL (reference sequence).

The CDR3 coding sequence is TGTGCCAGCAGCTTAGCGCGGGGACCGGCTTTCTTT. Residues: CASSLARGPAFF. The J gene is TRBJ1-1, the V gene TRBV7-9; maybe TRBD1 (5 bases). V shed 0 bases and J shed 11 bases, with 10 bases lying between them. This CDR3 region has 12 residues. CDR1 is SEHNR and CDR2 is FQNEAQ in the germline V gene (reference sequence).

This clone was counted once. The chain links TRBV19 to TRBJ1-3; D gene uncertain. The CDR3 length is 15 residues. Looked up from germline, CDR1 is LNHDA and CDR2 is SQIVND (reference sequence). The V end lost 3 bases, the J end lost 0 bases, and 9 bases lay between the germline ends. The CDR3 DNA is TGTGCCAGTAGTATTGTTGGCTCCTCTGGAAACACCATATATTTT. This gives the protein CASSIVGSSGNTIYF.

The chain employs TRBV7-2 and TRBJ2-7, with a tentative D call TRBD2 (5 bases). The V and J ends lost 5 bases and 0 bases respectively, with 11 bases between them. The CDR3 totals 14 residues. CDR1 and CDR2 from the germline V gene are SGHTA and FQGNSA. The CDR3 DNA reads TGTGCCAGCAGCCGGGATAGTAACTCCTACGAGCAGTACTTC. Amino acid sequence: CASSRDSNSYEQYF.

V usage is TRBV9 and J usage is TRBJ2-3; TRBD2 matches at 13 bases. The junction had 8 bases not matched to a gene; V was cut back by 4 bases and J by 6 bases. This CDR3 is built from 16 residues. Germline V lookup: CDR1 SGDLS, CDR2 YYNGEE. The chain's CDR3 is CASSTGLAGDLDTQYF. DNA of the CDR3: TGTGCCAGCAGCACCGGACTAGCGGGAGATTTGGATACGCAGTATTTT.

The rearrangement uses TRBV28 and TRBJ1-2, with D maybe TRBD1 (6 bases). The CDR3 extends over 15 amino acids. Between the trimmed V and J ends, which lost 4 bases and 1 base, there was a span of 13 bases. Germline CDR1 reads MDHEN; CDR2 reads SYDVKM. DNA for the CDR3: TGTGCCAGCAGTTCTTCAGGGGCTAATAACTATGGCTACACCTTC. It yields the protein CASSSSGANNYGYTF.

This chain joins TRBV29-1 and TRBJ2-7; a weak D match, TRBD2 (6 bases). This CDR3 has 14 residues. Germline loops: CDR1 SQVTM, CDR2 ANQGSEA. V gave up 0 bases and J gave up 3 bases, with 12 bases separating them. The CDR3 is CSVEERGSNYEQYF. CDR3 DNA sequence: TGCAGCGTTGAAGAGCGGGGTAGTAACTACGAGCAGTACTTC.

The rearrangement joins TRBV30 to TRBJ2-5; tentatively, D is TRBD1 (5 bases). The V and J ends lost 3 bases and 9 bases respectively, with 11 bases between them. From germline, CDR1 is GTSNPN and CDR2 SVGIG (reference sequence). The CDR3 covers 11 residues. DNA of the CDR3: TGTGCCTGGAGGACGGAAGGGGCCCAGTACTTC. This sequence encodes CAWRTEGAQYF. Together with reference TRBV30 and TRBJ2-5, the CDR3 gives the full variable domain: SQTIHQWPATLVQPVGSPLSLECTVEGTSNPNLYWYRQAAGRGLQLLFYSVGIGQISSEVPQNLSASRPQDRQFILSSKKLLLSDSGFYLCAWRTEGAQYFGPGTRLLVL.

This clone was counted only a few times. Written as DNA, the CDR3 is TGTGCCAGCGAAGAACAGGGGGCACGGCAGCCCCAGCATTTT. Amino acids: CASEEQGARQPQHF. The rearrangement joins TRBV2 to TRBJ1-5; 9 bases align to TRBD1. V lost 8 bases to trimming and J lost 7 bases; unmatched junction nucleotides: 9. CDR3 length: 14 amino acids. CDR1 and CDR2 (germline): SNHLY, FYNNEI. The full variable domain, its missing parts supplied by reference TRBV2 and TRBJ1-5, is EPEVTQTPSHQVTQMGQEVILRCVPISNHLYFYWYRQILGQKVEFLVSFYNNEISEKSEIFDDQFSVERPDGSNFTLKIRSTKLEDSAMYFCASEEQGARQPQHFGDGTRLSIL.

The chain uses TRBV30 and TRBJ2-7; D might be TRBD2 (6 bases). This CDR3 comprises 13 residues. In germline, CDR1 is GTSNPN, CDR2 SVGIG (reference sequence). The germline V and J ends were trimmed by 4 bases and 0 bases, with 10 bases remaining between them. CDR3 sequence: CAWMEGSSYEQYF. The CDR3 DNA sequence: TGTGCCTGGATGGAGGGCAGCTCCTACGAGCAGTACTTC.

The chain links TRBV5-1 to TRBJ1-2; possible D gene TRBD1, 6 bases. Germline lookup yields CDR1 SGHRS and CDR2 YFSETQ. CDR3 length: 17 amino acids. V lost 4 bases to trimming and J lost 0 bases, with 19 bases between them. Here the CDR3 reads CASSPVVTDRTNYGYTF. DNA for the CDR3: TGCGCCAGCAGCCCCGTGGTAACGGACAGAACTAACTATGGCTACACCTTC. Full variable domain (outside the CDR3, taken from reference TRBV5-1 and TRBJ1-2): KAGVTQTPRYLIKTRGQQVTLSCSPISGHRSVSWYQQTPGQGLQFLFEYFSETQRNKGNFPGRFSGRQFSNSRSEMNVSTLELGDSALYLCASSPVVTDRTNYGYTFGSGTRLTVV.

This chain connects TRBV28 to TRBJ2-3, with 11 bases aligning to TRBD1. The CDR3 has 15 residues. The V gene's germline CDR1 is MDHEN and CDR2 SYDVKM. Trimming cost V 6 bases and J 8 bases; bases outside gene matches: 10. The CDR3 reads CASSVLGTGGGTQYF. The CDR3 coding sequence is TGTGCCAGCAGCGTATTAGGGACAGGGGGTGGTACGCAGTATTTT.

As to this clone: At one of its ends the junction is not consistent with the germline gene, which may arise from a read error. The CDR3 DNA reads TGTGCTAGCAGCTTAGATCGGGGCAATGAGCAGTTCTTC. Its translation: CASSLDRGNEQFF. V gene TRBV7-7 combines with J gene TRBJ2-1; D perhaps matches TRBD2 (5 bases). CDR3 size: 13 residues. The germline CDR1 and CDR2 sequences are SSHAT and FNYEAQ (reference sequence).

The V gene is TRBV30, the J gene TRBJ2-5, with 9 nucleotides matching TRBD1. The germline gives CDR1 GTSNPN, CDR2 SVGIG (reference sequence). The CDR3 is 13 residues long. J gave up 4 bases and V 5 bases, and 5 bases lay outside the gene matches. The CDR3 here is CAWGTGYGETQYF. As DNA, the CDR3 is TGTGCCTGGGGGACAGGGTACGGAGAGACCCAGTACTTC.